A selection of T cell receptor beta chains follows, all from one sample in a study of response to subunit inactivated influenza vaccine. TCRdb passed the RT-PCR reads through MiXCR, listing each CDR3 protein once. The data show approximately 500,000 distinct CDR3 sequences, about an eighth seen once. Specimen: PBMCs from blood, collected around seven weeks after vaccination. These receptors were taken from a man in his fifties who received an inactivated influenza vaccine. Both conserved end residues are part of each CDR3. Fields, in order: J gene, V gene, clone size, D gene, CDR3 protein, CDR3 DNA. The D gene is left open where the match is weak. Clone size appears in some rows only: once, few, many, or a class for an expanded clone.

TRBJ1-2,TRBV20-1,few,-,CSARDTDYGYTF,TGCAGTGCTAGAGACACCGACTATGGCTACACCTTC
TRBJ2-7,TRBV5-6,-,TRBD1,CASSRWDRGSYEQYF,TGTGCCAGCAGCCGGTGGGACAGGGGATCCTACGAGCAGTACTTC
TRBJ2-2,TRBV29-1,many,TRBD2,CSVLAGAGTGELFF,TGCAGCGTACTAGCGGGAGCGGGCACCGGGGAGCTGTTTTTT
TRBJ2-3,TRBV9,-,-,CASSAEAGHTTDTQYF,TGTGCCAGCAGCGCAGAAGCAGGACACACCACAGATACGCAGTATTTT
TRBJ1-1,TRBV29-1,many,TRBD1,CSARDRDSRMSFF,TGCAGCGCCAGAGACCGGGACAGCCGGATGAGTTTCTTT
TRBJ2-7,TRBV7-2,many,-,CASSLNLGFEQYF,TGTGCCAGCAGCTTAAACCTGGGTTTCGAGCAGTACTTC
TRBJ2-3,TRBV15,few,TRBD1,CATSRGTGTDTQYF,TGTGCCACCAGCAGGGGGACAGGGACAGATACGCAGTATTTT
TRBJ2-1,TRBV20-1,many,TRBD2,CSARDGGLAITEQFF,TGCAGTGCTAGAGATGGGGGACTAGCCATTACTGAGCAGTTCTTC
TRBJ2-6,TRBV5-1,few,TRBD1,CASSFPPGTGISGANVLTF,TGCGCCAGCAGCTTTCCCCCCGGGACAGGGATTTCCGGGGCCAACGTCCTGACTTTC
TRBJ2-3,TRBV4-1,few,-,CASSQRGSLTDTQYF,TGCGCCAGCAGCCAGAGGGGGAGCCTCACAGATACGCAGTATTTT
TRBJ2-7,TRBV6-2/TRBV6-3,-,TRBD2,CASSYDGSGRYTQYF,TGTGCCAGCAGTTACGATGGTAGCGGGAGGTATACGCAGTACTTC
TRBJ2-7,TRBV25-1,-,-,CASSESKGEQYF,TGTGCCAGCAGTGAATCAAAGGGTGAGCAGTACTTC